A selection of T cell receptor beta chains follows, all from one sample in a study of shared T cell receptors in the human thymus. TCRdb's table, derived via immunoSEQ multiplex PCR, lists solely in-frame clones and lacks some. In the table there are 500,000 to 550,000 clones, around three quarters of which are singletons. These data also featured in a second study, about human thymus T cells.

Sequencing used thymocytes. The receptor set was obtained from a boy in the first two years of life with a congenital heart defect. Each CDR3 is given with its conserved first and last residue. A D gene is named only where the DNA matches it firmly.

j_call d_call v_call cdr3_nt cdr3_aa
TRBJ2-5 TRBD2 TRBV18 TGTGCCAGCTCACGACTAGCGGGAGGGCCAGCAGAGACCCAGTACTTC CASSRLAGGPAETQYF
TRBJ2-5 TRBD2 TRBV29-1 TGCAGCGTTGACGAACTAGCGGGAGGGCCTAAGGAGACCCAGTACTTC CSVDELAGGPKETQYF
TRBJ1-2 TRBD1 TRBV7-9 TGTGCCAGCAGCTTAGGGACAGGTGGTGGGGGCTACACCTTC CASSLGTGGGGYTF
TRBJ2-1 TRBD2 TRBV7-2 TGTGCCAGCCGTACAGCGGGGTCCTACAATGAGCAGTTCTTC CASRTAGSYNEQFF
TRBJ1-2 TRBD1 TRBV18 TGTGCCAGCTCACCAGACAGGGGTCATAACTATGGCTACACCTTC CASSPDRGHNYGYTF
TRBJ1-2 NA TRBV6-4 TGTGCCAGCAGTGACACAACTGGACAGTCCATCTATGGCTACACCTTC CASSDTTGQSIYGYTF
TRBJ2-7 TRBD1 TRBV5-6 TGTGCCAGCAGCTTATACCGGGACAGGGCGGGAGAGCAGTACTTC CASSLYRDRAGEQYF
TRBJ2-7 NA TRBV5-4 TGTGCCAGCAGCCCTCAGGCGAGGCTGGGGCCGAAGATCTACGAGCAGTACTTC CASSPQARLGPKIYEQYF
TRBJ2-7 NA TRBV6-4 TGTGCCAGCAGCATGAGGAACCGTCCGGAGTACGAGCAGTACTTC CASSMRNRPEYEQYF
TRBJ2-3 NA TRBV20-1 TGCAGTGTGCGCCTCACAGATACGCAGTATTTT CSVRLTDTQYF